This T cell receptor beta chain was sequenced in a study of control samples from healthy donors and cancer patients. Assay used: immunoSEQ multiplex PCR; TCRdb lists only in-frame clones, some missing. Among fewer than 70,000 clones listed, roughly 90% were seen once. Germline lookup yields CDR1 LNHNV and CDR2 YYDKDF (reference sequence). Trimming shortened V by 0 bases and J by 5 bases, and 10 bases separated the two germline ends. The CDR3 contains 14 residues. This clonotype originated in a man aged 60-69 years with head and neck cancer. The chain couples TRBV15 to TRBJ2-5, with a tentative D call TRBD2 (6 bases). Sequenced material: PBMCs. This CDR3 is CATSREGRQETQYF. Written as DNA, the CDR3 is TGTGCCACCAGCAGAGAAGGGAGGCAGGAGACCCAGTACTTC.